This entry lists 26 T cell receptor beta chains sequenced from one sample in a study of cytomegalovirus exposure and HLA in healthy donors. PCR employed 60 Vbeta and 13 Jbeta primers. Sequencing was performed with immunoSEQ multiplex PCR; in TCRdb, only in-frame clones are kept and a portion is missing. The table has about 90,000 clones, around three quarters seen once. The sequencing sample was made of PBMCs. The receptors were sampled from a woman aged 40-49 years in good health and CMV-seropositive.

This sequence joins TRBV21-1 and TRBJ1-1. TRBV21-1 is reported as a pseudogene. This CDR3 is built from 12 residues. The CDR3, as DNA: TGTGCCAGCAGCAAAGCGCGCGCTGAAGCTTTCTTT. Its translation: CASSKARAEAFF.

The V and J genes are TRBV29-1 and TRBJ1-1; TRBD1 is a possible D gene (5 bases). CDR3 length: 12 residues. The ends were cut back, 4 bases at V and 3 bases at J, with 9 bases in the middle. Germline values: CDR1 SQVTM, CDR2 ANQGSEA. The CDR3 protein is CSVGRGDTEAFF. The CDR3 DNA reads TGCAGCGTTGGAAGGGGTGACACTGAAGCTTTCTTT.

The V call is TRBV7-2, the J call TRBJ2-1, with D possibly being TRBD2 (7 bases). The CDR3 is made up of 14 amino acids. The V end lost 1 base, the J end lost 12 bases, and 16 bases lay between the germline ends. Germline CDR1 is SGHTA and CDR2 is FQGNSA. The DNA of the CDR3 is TGTGCCAGCAGCTTAGGACTAGGGGGGGGCGGGCAGTTCTTC. Its translation is CASSLGLGGGGQFF.

This clone was detected only once. CDR3 sequence: CAWSVSGVETQYF. The CDR3 DNA follows: TGTGCCTGGAGTGTATCAGGGGTGGAGACCCAGTACTTC. The chain combines TRBV30 with TRBJ2-5; possibly TRBD1 for D (6 bases). The CDR3 consists of 13 residues. Trimming shortened V by 0 bases and J by 5 bases, and 10 bases separated the two germline ends. Germline V gives CDR1 GTSNPN, CDR2 SVGIG (reference sequence).

The chain links TRBV19 to TRBJ2-5, with 8 positions matching TRBD2. V lost 7 bases, J lost 5 bases, and 9 bases stayed unmatched. The CDR3 covers 14 residues. Germline V gene lookup returns CDR1 LNHDA and CDR2 SQIVND (reference sequence). The CDR3 protein is CASTSGASGETQYF. DNA of the CDR3: TGTGCCAGTACCTCAGGTGCTAGCGGGGAGACCCAGTACTTC. Full variable domain (rest looked up from reference TRBV19 and TRBJ2-5): DGGITQSPKYLFRKEGQNVTLSCEQNLNHDAMYWYRQDPGQGLRLIYYSQIVNDFQKGDIAEGYSVSREKKESFPLTVTSAQKNPTAFYLCASTSGASGETQYFGPGTRLLVL.

CDR3 sequence (DNA): TGTGCCAGCAGCTTAGAGAGCTATAGCAATCAGCCCCAGCATTTT. Amino acid sequence: CASSLESYSNQPQHF. The rearrangement links TRBV11-2 to TRBJ1-5; D gene uncertain. Per the germline V gene, CDR1 is SGHAT and CDR2 is FQNNGV. This CDR3 has 15 amino acids. The V end was cut by 0 bases, the J end by 0 bases, with 6 bases between.

For this clone: Since no conserved phenylalanine or tryptophan closes the CDR3, a read error is the likely cause. The J gene is TRBJ1-2, the V gene TRBV2; D gene unclear. CDR1 SNHLY and CDR2 FYNNEI come from the germline V gene. CDR3 length: 12 residues. V lost 7 bases to trimming and J lost 2 bases, with 8 bases between them. In nucleotides, the CDR3 is TGTGCCAGCACCCCAAAAAACTATGGCTACACCTCC. It codes for CASTPKNYGYTS.

This clone was counted a few times. This sequence joins TRBV19 and TRBJ2-7; D is perhaps TRBD1 (6 bases). CDR1 and CDR2 (germline): LNHDA, SQIVND (reference sequence). V was clipped by 5 bases and J by 6 bases, with 20 bases between them. This CDR3 contains 15 residues. CDR3 coding DNA: TGTGCCAGTAGTTCCGGGACACCAGTTAAGCGCGAGCAGTACTTC. It encodes CASSSGTPVKREQYF.

This chain connects TRBV7-2 to TRBJ2-5; possible D gene TRBD2, 6 bases. Germline V gives CDR1 SGHTA, CDR2 FQGNSA. The CDR3 runs to 14 residues. V gave up 7 bases and J gave up 0 bases, with 12 bases separating them. The DNA for the CDR3 is TGTGCCAGCAAATTAAGGACTAACCAAGAGACCCAGTACTTC. Its translation: CASKLRTNQETQYF.

V usage is TRBV7-9 and J usage is TRBJ2-6; 9 bases match TRBD1. CDR1 SEHNR and CDR2 FQNEAQ come from the germline V gene (reference sequence). The V gene end was trimmed by 5 bases and the J gene end by 0 bases; junction bases not matched to a gene: 8. The CDR3 length is 18 residues. The CDR3: CASSPGTGLNSGANVLTF. The CDR3 DNA is TGTGCCAGCAGCCCCGGGACAGGGTTAAACTCTGGGGCCAACGTCCTGACTTTC.

V usage is TRBV7-2 and J usage is TRBJ2-3; 7 positions match TRBD2. The CDR3 consists of 15 residues. Looked up from germline, CDR1 is SGHTA and CDR2 is FQGNSA. The ends lost 5 bases at V and 5 bases at J; junction bases unmatched: 10. CDR3: CASSLLAAIGDTQYF. In DNA form, the CDR3 reads TGTGCCAGCAGCCTCCTAGCGGCGATTGGAGATACGCAGTATTTT.

Concerning this clone: One end of the junction is discordant with germline, which a read error may explain. The chain has TRBV28 and TRBJ1-5; no clear D gene. The CDR3 length is 14 residues. Germline lookup yields CDR1 MDHEN and CDR2 SYDVKM. In DNA, the CDR3 is TGTGCCAGCAGTTCCGACCTTAGCAGTCAGCCCCAGCATTTT. Encoded protein: CASSSDLSSQPQHF.

CDR3 region: CASSQDPRGGSTDTQYF. The CDR3 DNA follows: TGCGCCAGCAGCCAAGATCCGAGGGGGGGTAGCACAGATACGCAGTATTTT. The rearrangement links TRBV4-3 to TRBJ2-3; maybe TRBD2 (7 bases). This CDR3 has 17 residues. Germline values: CDR1 LGHNA, CDR2 YSLEER. The V gene lost 0 bases and the J gene lost 0 bases, with 13 bases spanning the gap.

This clone was seen only a few times. The gene calls are TRBV30 and TRBJ2-5; perhaps TRBD2 as D (5 bases). V lost 4 bases and J lost 5, with 11 bases in between. Germline V gene lookup returns CDR1 GTSNPN and CDR2 SVGIG (reference sequence). This CDR3 spans 12 amino acids. The CDR3 spells CAWNWQRETQYF. As DNA, the CDR3 is TGTGCCTGGAACTGGCAGCGGGAGACCCAGTACTTC. The full variable domain, in which reference TRBV30 and TRBJ2-5 provide the parts outside the CDR3, is SQTIHQWPATLVQPVGSPLSLECTVEGTSNPNLYWYRQAAGRGLQLLFYSVGIGQISSEVPQNLSASRPQDRQFILSSKKLLLSDSGFYLCAWNWQRETQYFGPGTRLLVL.

The chain recombines TRBV13 with TRBJ2-2, with D unclear. Trimming took off 0 bases at V and 5 bases at J, with 7 bases between the two ends. The CDR3 consists of 14 residues. From germline, CDR1 is PRHDT and CDR2 FYEKMQ (reference sequence). CDR3 nucleotides: TGTGCCAGCAGCTTAGGTCGGTTAACCGGGGAGCTGTTTTTT. It is translated as CASSLGRLTGELFF.

The chain has TRBV29-1 and TRBJ2-7; TRBD2 is a possible D gene (6 bases). Per the germline V gene, CDR1 is SQVTM and CDR2 is ANQGSEA. Trimming cost V 4 bases and J 2 bases, with 9 bases left between them. This CDR3 contains 12 residues. In DNA, the CDR3 is TGCAGCGTTGGAGGAGGGACCTACGAGCAGTACTTC. Protein: CSVGGGTYEQYF.

The sample holds a few counts of this clone. The chain has TRBV6-1 and TRBJ2-2; TRBD2 might be the D (5 bases). CDR3 length: 15 residues. The germline V gene has CDR1 MNHNS and CDR2 SASEGT. V gave up 8 bases and J gave up 4 bases, with 17 bases separating them. CDR3 in DNA: TGTGCCAGCGGCCTAGCTGTTGGTTCCACCGGGGAGCTGTTTTTT. The encoded protein is CASGLAVGSTGELFF.

This clone was detected once. This sequence joins TRBV29-1 and TRBJ1-1, with 9 bases aligning to TRBD1. This CDR3 is 15 amino acids long. V shed 7 bases, J shed 4 bases, and the junction held 13 bases outside the gene matches. CDR1 and CDR2 (germline): SQVTM, ANQGSEA. In DNA, the CDR3 is TGCAGCGCCCCGGGACAGGGTGGTCTGGGCACTGAAGCTTTCTTT. Protein product: CSAPGQGGLGTEAFF.

The J gene is TRBJ1-5, the V gene TRBV2; no clear D. V was clipped by 1 base and J by 0 bases, with 7 bases between them. This CDR3 is 15 amino acids long. The germline CDR1 and CDR2 sequences are SNHLY and FYNNEI. CDR3 bases: TGTGCCAGCAGTGAAGGAGGGATTAGCAATCAGCCCCAGCATTTT. Its translation: CASSEGGISNQPQHF.

The chain uses TRBV7-9 and TRBJ2-7; 14 nucleotides align to TRBD2. After removal of 2 bases from V and 3 bases from J, the junction contained 6 bases not matched to a gene. The CDR3 consists of 17 residues. CDR1 is SEHNR, CDR2 FQNEAQ, per germline (reference sequence). CDR3 amino acids: CASSLTGLAGAGYEQYF. CDR3 nucleotide sequence: TGTGCCAGCAGCTTAACGGGACTAGCGGGAGCCGGCTACGAGCAGTACTTC. The whole variable domain, filled in from reference TRBV7-9 and TRBJ2-7, reads DTGVSQNPRHKITKRGQNVTFRCDPISEHNRLYWYRQTLGQGPEFLTYFQNEAQLEKSRLLSDRFSAERPKGSFSTLEIQRTEQGDSAMYLCASSLTGLAGAGYEQYFGPGTRLTVT.

The genes are TRBV19 and TRBJ1-4; no definite D call. Per the germline V gene, CDR1 is LNHDA and CDR2 is SQIVND (reference sequence). V lost 2 bases and J lost 8, with 15 bases in between. The CDR3 extends over 15 amino acids. The CDR3 region is CASSILDGPGEKLFF. The DNA for the CDR3 is TGTGCCAGTAGTATATTAGACGGCCCCGGGGAAAAACTGTTTTTT.

The chain is built from TRBV7-3 and TRBJ2-3; no reliable D call. Trimming took 2 bases from V and 3 from J, leaving 6 bases between them. This CDR3 has 13 amino acids. Per the germline V gene, CDR1 is SGHTA and CDR2 is FQGTGA. CDR3 DNA: TGTGCCAGCAGCTTAGACGGGACAGATACGCAGTATTTT. Its protein is CASSLDGTDTQYF.

On this clone itself: At one end, the junction sequence differs from germline, possibly due to a read error. This chain uses TRBV5-6 with TRBJ1-2, with 9 bases matching TRBD1. CDR1 and CDR2 from the germline V gene are SGHDT and YYEEEE. CDR3 length equals 16 residues. The CDR3 DNA reads TGTGCCAGCAGCTTAGAATACAGGGGGCTCGGCTATGGCTACCCCTTC. It translates to CASSLEYRGLGYGYPF.

The V and J genes are TRBV6-4 and TRBJ2-3, with TRBD2 matching 11 bases. CDR3 size: 15 residues. The J segment lost 2 bases and the V segment lost 6 bases, leaving 4 bases of the junction unmatched. Germline V gene sequence: CDR1 MRHNA, CDR2 SNTAGT. This CDR3 is CASSKLAGDTDTQYF. In nucleotides, the CDR3 is TGTGCCAGCAGCAAACTAGCGGGAGACACAGATACGCAGTATTTT.

This clone appeared a single time. The V gene is TRBV9, the J gene TRBJ2-3; the match to TRBD2 covers 8 bases. The germline V gene encodes CDR1 SGDLS and CDR2 YYNGEE. Trimming at V came to 3 bases and at J to 3 bases, leaving 9 bases not matched to a gene. The CDR3 has 16 amino acids. This CDR3 reads CASSGSGGRLTDTQYF. The CDR3 nucleotides are TGTGCCAGCAGCGGATCGGGGGGGCGCTTGACAGATACGCAGTATTTT.

V and J are TRBV7-9 and TRBJ2-7; D is unclear. There are 12 residues in the CDR3. The germline V gene has CDR1 SEHNR and CDR2 FQNEAQ (reference sequence). V gave up 5 bases and J gave up 2 bases, with 7 bases separating them. The CDR3 nucleotides read TGTGCCAGCAGCCCTCAGGCCTACGAGCAGTACTTC. It specifies CASSPQAYEQYF.